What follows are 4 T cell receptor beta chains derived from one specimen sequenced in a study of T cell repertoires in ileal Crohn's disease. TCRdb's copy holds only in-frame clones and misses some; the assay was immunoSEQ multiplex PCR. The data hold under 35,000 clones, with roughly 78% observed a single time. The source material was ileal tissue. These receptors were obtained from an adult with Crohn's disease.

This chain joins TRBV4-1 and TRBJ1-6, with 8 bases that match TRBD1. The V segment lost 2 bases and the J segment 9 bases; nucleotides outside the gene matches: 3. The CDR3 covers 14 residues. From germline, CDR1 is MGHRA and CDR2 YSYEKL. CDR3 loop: CASSQWTGPSPLHF. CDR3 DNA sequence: TGCGCCAGCAGCCAATGGACAGGGCCTTCACCCCTCCACTTT.

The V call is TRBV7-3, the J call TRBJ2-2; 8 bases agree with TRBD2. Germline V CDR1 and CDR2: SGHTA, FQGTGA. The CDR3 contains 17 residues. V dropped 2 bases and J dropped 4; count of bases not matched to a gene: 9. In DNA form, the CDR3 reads TGTGCCAGCAGCTTATCGGGCGGGAGGTCATCCACCGGGGAGCTGTTTTTT. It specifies CASSLSGGRSSTGELFF.

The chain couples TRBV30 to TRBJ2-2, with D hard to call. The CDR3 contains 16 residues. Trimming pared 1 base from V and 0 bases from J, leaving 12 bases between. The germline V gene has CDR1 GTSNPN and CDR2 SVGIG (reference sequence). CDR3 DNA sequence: TGTGCCTGGAGTGGTTTCGAGGCCTCGAACACCGGGGAGCTGTTTTTT. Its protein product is CAWSGFEASNTGELFF.

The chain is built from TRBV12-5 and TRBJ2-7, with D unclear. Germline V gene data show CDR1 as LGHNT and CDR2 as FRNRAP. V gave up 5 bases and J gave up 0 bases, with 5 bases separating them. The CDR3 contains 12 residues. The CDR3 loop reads CASGGLSYEQYF. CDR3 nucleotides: TGTGCTAGTGGTGGGCTCTCCTACGAGCAGTACTTC. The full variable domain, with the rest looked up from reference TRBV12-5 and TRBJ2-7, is DARVTQTPRHKVTEMGQEVTMRCQPILGHNTVFWYRQTMMQGLELLAYFRNRAPLDDSGMPKDRFSAEMPDATLATLKIQPSEPRDSAVYFCASGGLSYEQYFGPGTRLTVT.